The 15 T cell receptor beta chains below come from one sample, sequenced in a study of blood T cells in healthy people across ages (dated by TCRdb to 2013 to 2016). Library creation used 5' RACE. Instrument on record: Illumina HiSeq 2500. A second roughly 7 to 11 cycle PCR used a sample-barcoded 5' primer and a J-beta primer mix. TCRdb reanalyzed the raw reads on its own, using fastp at Q25 for trimming and MiXCR for clone calling, and kept in-frame beta chains. Each entry is one CDR3 protein sequence, shown with its most common DNA and genes. This sample comprises 890,000 or so distinct CDR3 sequences, around 68% of them detected only once. The ten largest account for roughly 25% of the sample. Sequenced material: blood. The receptor set was obtained from a man aged 25 to 40 in good health.

The chain recombines TRBV20-1 with TRBJ2-3; TRBD1 might be the D (5 bases). The CDR3 covers 13 residues. Germline-derived CDR1 and CDR2 are DFQATT and SNEGSKA (reference sequence). Trimming removed 5 bases at V and 6 bases at J, with 15 bases between. This CDR3 reads CSAPMTVSDTQYF. CDR3 bases: TGCAGTGCTCCAATGACAGTTTCCGATACGCAGTATTTT.

V is TRBV7-2 and J is TRBJ2-1, with D perhaps matching TRBD2 (6 bases). The V end was cut by 3 bases, the J end by 0 bases, with 12 bases between. Germline V gives CDR1 SGHTA, CDR2 FQGNSA. The CDR3 spans 16 residues. Here the CDR3 reads CASSLSGFSSYNEQFF. Here the CDR3 DNA reads TGTGCCAGCAGCTTGAGCGGGTTCAGCTCCTACAATGAGCAGTTCTTC. The entire variable domain, with the rest obtained from reference TRBV7-2 and TRBJ2-1, is as follows: GAGVSQSPSNKVTEKGKDVELRCDPISGHTALYWYRQSLGQGLEFLIYFQGNSAPDKSGLPSDRFSAERTGGSVSTLTIQRTQQEDSAVYLCASSLSGFSSYNEQFFGPGTRLTVL.

The chain links TRBV21-1 to TRBJ2-7; TRBD1, the table's D call, was not compared with the DNA. TRBV21-1 is flagged as a pseudogene. CDR3 length equals 14 residues. CDR3 sequence (DNA): TGTGCCAGCAGCAAAGCGCTCGCCCTATACGAGCAGTACTTC. Translated, it gives CASSKALALYEQYF.

This clonotype has only a few counts. V and J are TRBV20-1 and TRBJ2-7, with D possibly being TRBD1 or TRBD2 (5 bases each). The germline V gene encodes CDR1 DFQATT and CDR2 SNEGSKA (reference sequence). Trimming left V 5 bases short and J 3 bases short, with 14 bases between. The CDR3 extends over 13 amino acids. For the CDR3, the DNA is TGCAGTGCTTCGGGACCACGATACTACGAGCAGTACTTC. It codes for CSASGPRYYEQYF.

The chain joins TRBV7-3 to TRBJ1-1; no clear D gene. Trimming left V 4 bases short and J 1 base short, with 10 bases between. The CDR3 spans 14 residues. The germline CDR1 and CDR2 sequences are SGHTA and FQGTGA. The CDR3 spells CASSSQASNTEAFF. The DNA of the CDR3 is TGTGCCAGCAGCTCCCAAGCTTCGAACACTGAAGCTTTCTTT.

The CDR3, as DNA: TGTGCCAGCAGCCCCTTATTCTACTACGAGCAGTACTTC. Translation: CASSPLFYYEQYF. This chain joins TRBV4-2 and TRBJ2-7; D ambiguous. V lost 4 bases and J lost 3, with 10 bases in between. Germline loops: CDR1 LGHNA, CDR2 YNFKEQ. This CDR3 is 13 amino acids long.

The chain recombines TRBV9 with TRBJ2-5; tentative D call: TRBD1 (8 bases). There are 14 residues in the CDR3. Trimming shortened V by 0 bases and J by 7 bases, and 13 bases separated the two germline ends. The germline gives CDR1 SGDLS, CDR2 YYNGEE. CDR3 DNA sequence: TGTGCCAGCAGCGTAGACAGGGGGGGTGTGACCCAGTACTTC. This translates into CASSVDRGGVTQYF.

This clonotype appeared a few times. This chain uses TRBV7-2 with TRBJ2-1; weak D call: TRBD2 (6 bases). CDR3 length: 14 amino acids. Trimming removed 1 base from V and 9 bases from J, with 13 bases in between. Germline lookup yields CDR1 SGHTA and CDR2 FQGNSA. Written as DNA, the CDR3 is TGTGCCAGCAGCTTAGGAGGCGGGGTAAGTGAGCAGTTCTTC. Protein product: CASSLGGGVSEQFF.

This chain joins TRBV28 and TRBJ2-5, with a possible D match to TRBD2 (7 bases). The length of the CDR3 is 14 residues. The V gene's germline CDR1 is MDHEN and CDR2 SYDVKM. V lost 3 bases and J 7 bases, leaving 15 bases between the germline ends. The CDR3 bases are TGTGCCAGCAGTTTGTCGCGGGGAGGGGGGACCCAGTACTTC. Translated, it gives CASSLSRGGGTQYF.

The chain employs TRBV3-1 and TRBJ2-1; D is undetermined. CDR1 and CDR2 from the germline V gene are LGHDT and YNNKEL (reference sequence). The CDR3 extends over 16 amino acids. Between the trimmed V and J ends, which lost 0 bases and 0 bases, there was a span of 9 bases. The CDR3 nucleotides read TGTGCCAGCAGCCAAGATCCCATGAGCTCCTACAATGAGCAGTTCTTC. Its protein product is CASSQDPMSSYNEQFF.

Only a few counts were recorded for this clonotype. This chain uses TRBV5-1 with TRBJ2-1; TRBD2 agrees at 14 bases. The CDR3 has 18 residues. Per germline, CDR1 SGHRS and CDR2 YFSETQ. The J segment lost 0 bases and the V segment lost 4 bases, leaving 6 bases of the junction unmatched. CDR3 coding DNA: TGCGCCAGCAGCCACGGACTAGCGGGGGGCCTCTCCTACAATGAGCAGTTCTTC. This codes for CASSHGLAGGLSYNEQFF.

This clonotype turned up a few times. The chain has TRBV4-3 and TRBJ1-5; 9 bases map to TRBD1. Trimming at V came to 2 bases and at J to 3 bases, leaving 2 bases not matched to a gene. The germline CDR1 and CDR2 sequences are LGHNA and YSLEER. The CDR3 loop spans 15 amino acids. CDR3 in DNA: TGCGCCAGCAGCCAAAGGACAGGGGTCAATCAGCCCCAGCATTTT. It encodes CASSQRTGVNQPQHF.

This clonotype was recorded once. The rearrangement joins TRBV4-3 to TRBJ1-1; unclear D gene. The germline gives CDR1 LGHNA, CDR2 YSLEER. V was clipped by 1 base and J by 2 bases, with 8 bases between them. This CDR3 comprises 14 residues. CDR3 protein: CASSQVFGNTEAFF. In nucleotides, the CDR3 is TGCGCCAGCAGCCAAGTATTCGGAAACACTGAAGCTTTCTTT.

With respect to this clonotype: A junction boundary mismatches the germline segment, possibly from a read error. This rearrangement joins TRBV20-1 to TRBJ2-4; weak D call: TRBD1 (6 bases). The CDR3 runs to 16 residues. CDR1 and CDR2 from the germline V gene are DFQATT and SNEGSKA (reference sequence). The CDR3 loop reads CSARTGLDRSKSIQYF. The CDR3 DNA reads TGCAGTGCTAGAACCGGCCTGGACAGATCCAAAAGCATTCAGTACTTC.

The sample holds a few counts of this clonotype. The V and J genes are TRBV28 and TRBJ2-2; a possible D gene is TRBD2 (8 bases). The length of the CDR3 is 18 residues. Germline loops: CDR1 MDHEN, CDR2 SYDVKM. Trimming took 4 bases from V and 5 from J, leaving 23 bases between them. The CDR3 here is CASSSGRDSKVTTGELFF. The DNA for the CDR3 is TGTGCCAGCAGTTCCGGGAGGGACAGCAAAGTGACTACCGGGGAGCTGTTTTTT.